The 22 T cell receptor beta chains reported below all come from one sample, sequenced in a study of T cell responses to AZD1222 COVID-19 vaccine. Sequenced by immunoSEQ multiplex PCR; TCRdb stores in-frame clones only, minus some. The sample records about 150,000 clones, approximately 85% being singletons. The sequences come from peripheral blood, collected 28 days after the second dose of the MenACWY control vaccine. The receptors were gathered from an adult who received the MenACWY meningococcal vaccine as a control.

The rearrangement uses TRBV5-1 and TRBJ1-2; 9 bases line up with TRBD1. This CDR3 region has 16 residues. Germline lookup yields CDR1 SGHRS and CDR2 YFSETQ. The ends lost 7 bases at V and 0 bases at J; junction bases unmatched: 10. CDR3 bases: TGCGCCAGCGCCGAGGGGACAGGGAGTGCTAACTATGGCTACACCTTC. Translation gives CASAEGTGSANYGYTF. Based on the CDR3 plus reference TRBV5-1 and TRBJ1-2, the full variable domain is KAGVTQTPRYLIKTRGQQVTLSCSPISGHRSVSWYQQTPGQGLQFLFEYFSETQRNKGNFPGRFSGRQFSNSRSEMNVSTLELGDSALYLCASAEGTGSANYGYTFGSGTRLTVV.

This clone was detected a few times. The chain employs TRBV11-2 and TRBJ2-1; D is ambiguous. The CDR3 consists of 15 residues. Germline V gene sequence: CDR1 SGHAT, CDR2 FQNNGV. The V end was cut by 4 bases, the J end by 2 bases, with 12 bases between. The CDR3 here is CASSSPRAPYNEQFF. The CDR3 DNA reads TGTGCCAGCAGCTCCCCCCGGGCCCCCTACAATGAGCAGTTCTTC. Combining the CDR3 with reference TRBV11-2 and TRBJ2-1 gives the whole variable domain EAGVAQSPRYKIIEKRQSVAFWCNPISGHATLYWYQQILGQGPKLLIQFQNNGVVDDSQLPKDRFSAERLKGVDSTLKIQPAKLEDSAVYLCASSSPRAPYNEQFFGPGTRLTVL.

The chain is built from TRBV5-1 and TRBJ1-5; 8 positions match TRBD1. CDR1 and CDR2 from the germline V gene are SGHRS and YFSETQ. V lost 2 bases and J lost 6; bases outside the gene matches: 1. The length of the CDR3 is 13 residues. CDR3 coding DNA: TGCGCCAGCAGCTTACAGGGGGGTCAGCCCCAGCATTTT. Translating gives CASSLQGGQPQHF.

V usage is TRBV7-9 and J usage is TRBJ2-2, with D perhaps TRBD1 (6 bases). The CDR3 runs to 14 residues. The germline V gene has CDR1 SEHNR and CDR2 FQNEAQ (reference sequence). Between the trimmed V and J ends, which lost 5 bases and 5 bases, there was a span of 12 bases. CDR3 sequence (DNA): TGTGCCAGCAGCACCCACACAGGGACCGGGGAGCTGTTTTTT. As protein: CASSTHTGTGELFF.

The chain couples TRBV3-1 (or the pseudogene TRBV3-2) to TRBJ2-3, with TRBD1 matching 7 bases. This CDR3 has 14 amino acids. The V gene end was trimmed by 2 bases and the J gene end by 1 base; junction bases not matched to a gene: 0. The germline V gene encodes CDR1 LGHDT and CDR2 YNNKEL (reference sequence). In nucleotides, the CDR3 is TGTGCCAGCAGCCAAACAGGGGGCACAGATACGCAGTATTTT. Its protein product is CASSQTGGTDTQYF.

The V and J genes are TRBV7-9 and TRBJ1-4; D not certain. The length of the CDR3 is 14 residues. CDR1 is SEHNR and CDR2 is FQNEAQ in the germline V gene (reference sequence). With 5 bases removed from V and 8 bases from J, the gap between germline ends came to 15 bases. CDR3 sequence: CASSTGVLREKLFF. The CDR3 DNA reads TGTGCCAGCAGCACTGGGGTTTTAAGGGAAAAACTGTTTTTT.

The J gene is TRBJ2-6, the V gene TRBV5-4; D not resolved. The CDR3 runs 15 residues. Trimming took off 2 bases at V and 0 bases at J, with 6 bases between the two ends. Germline CDR1 and CDR2: SGHNT and YYREEE (reference sequence). DNA of the CDR3: TGTGCCAGCAGCTTAGGTAACTCTGGGGCCAACGTCCTGACTTTC. Its translation: CASSLGNSGANVLTF.

This chain uses TRBV5-4 with TRBJ1-2; D gene uncertain. This CDR3 spans 13 amino acids. Trimming pared 2 bases from V and 3 bases from J, leaving 8 bases between. The germline V gene has CDR1 SGHNT and CDR2 YYREEE (reference sequence). DNA of the CDR3: TGTGCCAGCAGCTTCCGGGGAGACTATGGCTACACCTTC. Its translation: CASSFRGDYGYTF. Drawing the rest from reference TRBV5-4 and TRBJ1-2, the complete variable domain is ETGVTQSPTHLIKTRGQQVTLRCSSQSGHNTVSWYQQALGQGPQFIFQYYREEENGRGNFPPRFSGLQFPNYSSELNVNALELDDSALYLCASSFRGDYGYTFGSGTRLTVV.

J is TRBJ1-2 and V is TRBV5-8; D is undetermined. The germline V gene encodes CDR1 SGHTS and CDR2 YDEGEE. The V gene lost 0 bases and the J gene lost 6 bases, with 12 bases spanning the gap. This CDR3 spans 14 amino acids. The CDR3, as DNA: TGTGCCAGCAGCTTGGTTAGAGGAAAAAATGGCTACACCTTC. This sequence encodes CASSLVRGKNGYTF.

The V gene is TRBV6-5, the J gene TRBJ2-7; TRBD2 aligns across 12 bases. This CDR3 comprises 14 residues. V trimming: 6 bases; J trimming: 3 bases; junction bases outside the gene matches: 3. CDR1 MNHEY and CDR2 SVGAGI come from the germline V gene. CDR3: CASSSSGRGYEQYF. The DNA for the CDR3 is TGTGCCAGCAGCTCTAGCGGGAGGGGCTACGAGCAGTACTTC.

This clone was found once. In DNA, the CDR3 is TGTGCCAGCAGCAGGGGGGGAGGAGATACGCAGTATTTT. It is translated as CASSRGGGDTQYF. J is TRBJ2-3 and V is TRBV11-2; weak D call: TRBD2 (7 bases). V dropped 5 bases and J dropped 5 bases, with 11 bases sitting between them. Germline lookup yields CDR1 SGHAT and CDR2 FQNNGV. The CDR3 runs 13 residues.

The chain links TRBV27 to TRBJ1-6; TRBD1 might be the D (5 bases). V lost 5 bases and J lost 6, with 14 bases in between. The CDR3 is 15 residues long. Germline-derived CDR1 and CDR2 are MNHEY and SMNVEV (reference sequence). CDR3 sequence reads: CASSPQGRSNSPLHF. CDR3 nucleotides: TGTGCCAGCAGTCCGCAGGGACGGAGTAATTCACCCCTCCACTTT.

This chain uses TRBV27 with TRBJ2-3; no clear D gene. This CDR3 comprises 15 residues. Germline V gene lookup returns CDR1 MNHEY and CDR2 SMNVEV (reference sequence). The V end was cut by 3 bases, the J end by 1 base, with 11 bases between. This CDR3 reads CASSFERRGTDTQYF. The CDR3 DNA reads as TGTGCCAGCAGTTTCGAACGCCGGGGCACAGATACGCAGTATTTT.

The chain has TRBV11-3 and TRBJ1-1; D perhaps matches TRBD1 (6 bases). With 4 bases removed from V and 10 bases from J, the gap between germline ends came to 10 bases. CDR1 is SGHNT and CDR2 is YENEEA in the germline V gene. The CDR3 is made up of 11 amino acids. The CDR3 DNA is TGTGCCAGCAGCTCCGGGACAATAGCTTTCTTT. Translating gives CASSSGTIAFF.

The V gene is TRBV5-4, the J gene TRBJ2-3; D is possibly TRBD1 (6 bases). V was trimmed by 5 bases and J by 2 bases, leaving 12 bases between them. This CDR3 has 14 amino acids. Germline CDR1 reads SGHNT; CDR2 reads YYREEE (reference sequence). For the CDR3, the DNA is TGTGCCAGCAGGGGGGCGCCTACCACAGATACGCAGTATTTT. Amino acid sequence: CASRGAPTTDTQYF. The full variable domain, with the rest looked up from reference TRBV5-4 and TRBJ2-3, is ETGVTQSPTHLIKTRGQQVTLRCSSQSGHNTVSWYQQALGQGPQFIFQYYREEENGRGNFPPRFSGLQFPNYSSELNVNALELDDSALYLCASRGAPTTDTQYFGPGTRLTVL.

The J gene is TRBJ2-7, the V gene TRBV6-2 or TRBV6-3; D remains unclear. CDR1 and CDR2 (germline): MNHEY, SVGEGT. V shed 4 bases and J shed 7 bases, with 14 bases lying between them. This CDR3 spans 13 amino acids. The CDR3 region is CASSFPAAREQYV. The CDR3 DNA is TGTGCCAGCAGTTTCCCGGCGGCGCGGGAGCAGTACGTC.

This clone was observed a handful of times. This chain uses TRBV7-2 with TRBJ1-1, with D possibly matching TRBD1 (6 bases). Trimming cost V 8 bases and J 0 bases, with 19 bases left between them. Germline V gene data show CDR1 as SGHTA and CDR2 as FQGNSA. CDR3 length: 16 residues. CDR3 sequence: CASQPGTTTLNTEAFF. The CDR3 DNA reads TGTGCCAGCCAACCCGGGACAACGACCTTGAACACTGAAGCTTTCTTT.

The gene calls are TRBV19 and TRBJ2-2; tentative D call: TRBD2 (6 bases). Germline V gene sequence: CDR1 LNHDA, CDR2 SQIVND (reference sequence). Deletions cut 5 bases from V and 6 bases from J, with 16 bases between. The CDR3 extends over 15 amino acids. CDR3 sequence: CASSQETRVSGELFF. In DNA form, the CDR3 reads TGTGCCAGTAGTCAGGAGACTAGGGTCTCCGGGGAGCTGTTTTTT.

The chain employs TRBV30 and TRBJ1-4; D unclear. CDR1 is GTSNPN and CDR2 is SVGIG in the germline V gene (reference sequence). CDR3 size: 12 residues. V was trimmed by 5 bases and J by 3 bases, leaving 7 bases between them. DNA of the CDR3: TGTGCCTGGGGGTCAGCTAATGAAAAACTGTTTTTT. Encoded protein: CAWGSANEKLFF.

V usage is TRBV9 and J usage is TRBJ1-3; 10 bases match TRBD1. The CDR3 loop spans 16 amino acids. Germline V lookup: CDR1 SGDLS, CDR2 YYNGEE. Unmatched junction bases numbered 2, after V lost 0 bases and J lost 2 bases. The DNA of the CDR3 is TGTGCCAGCAGCGTAGGACAGGGGGCGACTGGAAACACCATATATTTT. This gives the protein CASSVGQGATGNTIYF.

V usage is TRBV4-3 and J usage is TRBJ1-1, with a tentative D call TRBD1 (6 bases). V was clipped by 0 bases and J by 8 bases, with 16 bases between them. Looked up from germline, CDR1 is LGHNA and CDR2 is YSLEER. This CDR3 comprises 15 residues. CDR3 loop: CASSQDSGAPVEAFF. CDR3 nucleotide sequence: TGCGCCAGCAGCCAAGATTCAGGGGCGCCTGTCGAAGCTTTCTTT.

The chain recombines TRBV7-2 with TRBJ2-7; 7 nucleotides match TRBD2. The CDR3 is made up of 15 amino acids. The trim removed 1 base at V and 1 base at J, leaving 4 bases unmatched. Looked up from germline, CDR1 is SGHTA and CDR2 is FQGNSA. CDR3 protein: CASSLGGSGSYEQYF. For the CDR3, the DNA is TGTGCCAGCAGCTTAGGTGGTAGCGGGTCCTACGAGCAGTACTTC.